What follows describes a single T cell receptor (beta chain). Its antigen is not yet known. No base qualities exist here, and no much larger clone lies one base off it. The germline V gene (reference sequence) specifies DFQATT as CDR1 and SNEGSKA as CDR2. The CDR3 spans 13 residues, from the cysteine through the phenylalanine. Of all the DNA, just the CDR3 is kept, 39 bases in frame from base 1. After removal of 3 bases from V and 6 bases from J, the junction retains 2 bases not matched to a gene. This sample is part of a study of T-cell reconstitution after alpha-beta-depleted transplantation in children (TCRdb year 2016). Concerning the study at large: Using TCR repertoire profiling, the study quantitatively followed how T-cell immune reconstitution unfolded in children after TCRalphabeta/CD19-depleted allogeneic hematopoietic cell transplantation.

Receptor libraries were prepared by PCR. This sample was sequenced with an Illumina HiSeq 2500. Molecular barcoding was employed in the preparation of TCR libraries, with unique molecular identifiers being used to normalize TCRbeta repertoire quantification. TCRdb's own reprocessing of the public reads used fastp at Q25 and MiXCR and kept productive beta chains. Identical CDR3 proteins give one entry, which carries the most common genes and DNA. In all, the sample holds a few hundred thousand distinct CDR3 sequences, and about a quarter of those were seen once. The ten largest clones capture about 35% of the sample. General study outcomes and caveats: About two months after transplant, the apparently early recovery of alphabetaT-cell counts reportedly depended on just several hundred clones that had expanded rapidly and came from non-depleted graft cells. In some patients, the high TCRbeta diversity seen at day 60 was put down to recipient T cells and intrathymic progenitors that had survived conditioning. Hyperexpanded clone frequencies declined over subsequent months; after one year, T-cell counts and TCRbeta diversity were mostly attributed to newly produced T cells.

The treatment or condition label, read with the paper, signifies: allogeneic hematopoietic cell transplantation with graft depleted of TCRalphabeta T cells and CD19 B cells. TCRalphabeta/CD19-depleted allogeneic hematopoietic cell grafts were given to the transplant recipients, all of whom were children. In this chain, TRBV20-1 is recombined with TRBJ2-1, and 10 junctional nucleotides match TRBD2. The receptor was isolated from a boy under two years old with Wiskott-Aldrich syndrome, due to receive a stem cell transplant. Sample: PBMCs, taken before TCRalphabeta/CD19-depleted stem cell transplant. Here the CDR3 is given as CSARASGSNEQFF. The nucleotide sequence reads TGCAGTGCTAGGGCTAGCGGGAGCAATGAGCAGTTCTTC.